These 8 T cell receptor beta chains share one sample of origin, sequenced in a study of T cells after yellow fever vaccination. In TCRdb, the 5' RACE reads were re-called with MiXCR into one record per CDR3 protein. The repertoire holds 550,000 to 750,000 distinct CDR3 sequences, with around an eighth as singletons. Sequences were derived from PBMCs, sampled on the day of the yellow fever booster vaccination. Receptor source: a man aged 25 to 45 who received the YFV17D yellow fever vaccine.

The CDR3 DNA follows: TGTGCCAGCAGCTTGGAACGAGGGAGGGGGGCCAACGTCCTGACTTTC. It translates to CASSLERGRGANVLTF. The rearrangement links TRBV5-6 to TRBJ2-6; perhaps TRBD2 as D (6 bases). There are 16 residues in the CDR3. The germline V gene has CDR1 SGHDT and CDR2 YYEEEE. V lost 0 bases and J 4 bases, leaving 11 bases between the germline ends.

There are a few counts of this clonotype. V usage is TRBV29-1 and J usage is TRBJ2-7; D gene uncertain. Deletions cut 6 bases from V and 1 base from J, with 7 bases between. The CDR3 has 11 amino acids. Germline V lookup: CDR1 SQVTM, CDR2 ANQGSEA. CDR3 sequence: CSVHLSYEQYF. CDR3 DNA: TGCAGCGTACACCTTTCCTACGAGCAGTACTTC.

J is TRBJ2-7 and V is TRBV19; 7 bases are a match to TRBD1. The junction had 6 bases not matched to a gene; V was cut back by 7 bases and J by 0 bases. Germline CDR1 LNHDA, CDR2 SQIVND (reference sequence). The CDR3 has 14 residues. The DNA of the CDR3 is TGTGCCAGTACCTCAACAGGGGCCTCCTACGAGCAGTACTTC. It is translated as CASTSTGASYEQYF.

The chain couples TRBV20-1 to TRBJ1-5, with D tentatively TRBD1 (5 bases). Germline loops: CDR1 DFQATT, CDR2 SNEGSKA (reference sequence). The CDR3 totals 13 residues. The V gene lost 2 bases and the J gene lost 5 bases, with 10 bases spanning the gap. This chain's CDR3 is CSARTDIHQPQHF. CDR3 bases: TGCAGTGCTAGAACGGACATACATCAGCCCCAGCATTTT.

This clonotype was counted between two and nine times. The rearrangement joins TRBV27 to TRBJ2-3; D is perhaps TRBD2 (5 bases). CDR1 MNHEY and CDR2 SMNVEV come from the germline V gene (reference sequence). The length of the CDR3 is 15 residues. Trimming shortened V by 5 bases and J by 1 base, and 13 bases separated the two germline ends. The DNA of the CDR3 is TGTGCCAGCAGTCCCGGACTCCCGCGCACAGATACGCAGTATTTT. As protein: CASSPGLPRTDTQYF.

The sample holds a few counts of this clonotype. V and J are TRBV7-2 and TRBJ2-7; D is ambiguous. The V end lost 2 bases, the J end lost 2 bases, and 10 bases lay between the germline ends. The germline gives CDR1 SGHTA, CDR2 FQGNSA. The CDR3 runs to 14 residues. The CDR3 is CASSLLVGPYEQYF. The CDR3, as DNA: TGTGCCAGCAGCTTACTAGTAGGTCCCTACGAGCAGTACTTC.

CDR3 sequence (DNA): TGTGCCAGCAGCTTGTTGGACAGCTCTGGGGCCAACGTCCTGACTTTC. This gives the protein CASSLLDSSGANVLTF. The rearrangement links TRBV5-4 to TRBJ2-6; D perhaps matches TRBD1 (6 bases). Trimming removed 1 base at V and 0 bases at J, with 8 bases between. Germline assignment: CDR1 SGHNT and CDR2 YYREEE (reference sequence). This CDR3 region has 16 residues.

The CDR3 sequence: CASSEGGPDQPQHF. CDR3 in DNA: TGTGCCAGCAGCGAAGGGGGGCCCGATCAGCCCCAGCATTTT. This chain connects TRBV5-4 to TRBJ1-5, with D perhaps matching TRBD1 (6 bases). CDR3 length equals 14 residues. Trimming took off 4 bases at V and 5 bases at J, with 13 bases between the two ends. The germline gives CDR1 SGHNT, CDR2 YYREEE (reference sequence).